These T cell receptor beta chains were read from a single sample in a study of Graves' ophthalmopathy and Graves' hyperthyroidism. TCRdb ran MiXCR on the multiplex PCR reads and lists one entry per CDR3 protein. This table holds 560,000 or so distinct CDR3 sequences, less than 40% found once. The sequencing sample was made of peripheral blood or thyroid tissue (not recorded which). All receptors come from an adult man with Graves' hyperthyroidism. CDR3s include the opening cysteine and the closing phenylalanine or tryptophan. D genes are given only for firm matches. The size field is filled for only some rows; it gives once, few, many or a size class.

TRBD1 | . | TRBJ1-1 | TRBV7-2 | CASSFTGTVNTEAFF | TGTGCCAGCAGCTTCACCGGGACAGTGAACACTGAAGCTTTCTTT
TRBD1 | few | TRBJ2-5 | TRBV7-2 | CASSLRTGGTETQYF | TGTGCCAGCAGCTTACGGACAGGGGGAACCGAGACCCAGTACTTC
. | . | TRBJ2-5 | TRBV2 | CASLMTAKQETQYF | TGTGCCAGCTTGATGACAGCGAAACAAGAGACCCAGTACTTC
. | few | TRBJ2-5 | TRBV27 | CASSFRKQGGETQYF | TGTGCCAGCAGTTTCCGGAAACAGGGAGGAGAGACCCAGTACTTC
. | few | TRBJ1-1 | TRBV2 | CASSYPGDTEAFF | TGTGCCAGCAGTTACCCAGGGGACACTGAAGCTTTCTTT
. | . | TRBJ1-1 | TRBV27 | CASSLSIQGGTEAFF | TGTGCCAGCAGTTTATCGATCCAGGGAGGTACTGAAGCTTTCTTT
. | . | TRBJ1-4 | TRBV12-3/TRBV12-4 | CPSSLGRGGGEKLFF | TGTCCCAGCAGTTTAGGTAGGGGAGGAGGTGAAAAACTGTTTTTT
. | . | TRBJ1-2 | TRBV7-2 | CASSHGGTSYGYTF | TGTGCCAGCAGCCACGGGGGGACTAGCTATGGCTACACCTTC
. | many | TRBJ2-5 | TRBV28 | CASRQTQETQYF | TGTGCCAGCAGACAGACACAAGAGACCCAGTACTTC
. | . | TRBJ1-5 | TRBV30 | CAWSGTGNQPQHF | TGTGCCTGGAGTGGGACAGGCAATCAGCCCCAGCATTTT
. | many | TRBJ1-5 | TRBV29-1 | CSVREGSSNQPQHF | TGCAGCGTTCGCGAGGGCTCAAGCAATCAGCCCCAGCATTTT
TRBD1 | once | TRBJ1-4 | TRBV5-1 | CASSGPGTAANEKLFF | TGCGCCAGCAGCGGGCCCGGGACAGCAGCTAATGAAAAACTGTTTTTT
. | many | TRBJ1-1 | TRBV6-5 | CASSSHRGRNTEAFF | TGTGCCAGCAGCTCCCATCGGGGCAGGAACACTGAAGCTTTCTTT
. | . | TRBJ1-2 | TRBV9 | CASSVAQGLGYGYTF | TGTGCCAGCAGCGTAGCGCAGGGTTTAGGCTATGGCTACACCTTC
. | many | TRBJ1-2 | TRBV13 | CASSVNSQGSYGYTF | TGTGCCAGCAGCGTCAACTCCCAGGGAAGCTATGGCTACACCTTC
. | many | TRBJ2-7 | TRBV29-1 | CSVLMGLEQYF | TGCAGCGTTTTGATGGGACTCGAGCAGTACTTC
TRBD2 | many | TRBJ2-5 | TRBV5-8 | CASSFRTSQETQYF | TGTGCCAGCAGCTTCAGGACTAGTCAAGAGACCCAGTACTTC
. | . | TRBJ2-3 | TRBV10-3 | CAISGAKLDTSDTQYF | TGTGCCATCAGTGGGGCTAAACTAGATACATCAGATACGCAGTATTTT
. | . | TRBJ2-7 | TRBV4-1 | CASSQGRLDHEQYF | TGCGCCAGCAGCCAAGGCCGACTCGACCACGAGCAGTACTTC
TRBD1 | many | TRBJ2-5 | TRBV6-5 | CASSYSTGGEGTQYF | TGTGCCAGCAGTTATTCCACAGGGGGCGAGGGGACCCAGTACTTC
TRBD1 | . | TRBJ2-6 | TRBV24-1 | CATSDPGQGGFGANVLTF | TGCGCCACCAGTGACCCGGGACAGGGGGGGTTCGGGGCCAACGTCCTGACTTTC
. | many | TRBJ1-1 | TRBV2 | CASLPGWGTEAFF | TGTGCCAGTCTCCCTGGTTGGGGCACTGAAGCTTTCTTT
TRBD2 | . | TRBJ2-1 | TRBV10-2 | CASSDPLAAPYNEQFF | TGCGCCAGCAGTGATCCACTAGCGGCCCCCTACAATGAGCAGTTCTTC
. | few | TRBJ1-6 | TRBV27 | CASSTPGGYNSPLHF | TGTGCCAGCAGTACCCCCGGCGGGTATAATTCACCCCTCCACTTT
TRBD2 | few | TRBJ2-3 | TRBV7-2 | CASSTGTRATDTQYF | TGTGCCAGCAGCACCGGGACTAGGGCCACAGATACGCAGTATTTT
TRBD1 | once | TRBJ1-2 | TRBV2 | CASRGQGHGGYTF | TGTGCCAGCAGAGGACAGGGGCATGGAGGCTACACCTTC
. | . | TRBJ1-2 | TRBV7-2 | CASSTDRRYGYTF | TGTGCCAGCAGTACTGACAGGAGATATGGCTACACCTTC
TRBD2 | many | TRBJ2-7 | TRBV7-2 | CASSTIAGSSYEQYF | TGTGCCAGCAGCACCATAGCGGGGAGCTCCTACGAGCAGTACTTC
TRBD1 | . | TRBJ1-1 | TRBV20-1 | CSPGQGNTEAFF | TGCAGCCCCGGACAGGGGAACACTGAAGCTTTCTTT
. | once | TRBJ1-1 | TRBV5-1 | CASGREGNTEAFF | TGCGCCAGCGGGCGGGAGGGGAACACTGAAGCTTTCTTT
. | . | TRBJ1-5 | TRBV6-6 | CASSRPGPNQPQHF | TGTGCCAGCAGTAGACCGGGACCCAATCAGCCCCAGCATTTT
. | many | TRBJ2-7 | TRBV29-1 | CSVEIKVTYEQYF | TGCAGCGTTGAGATCAAGGTGACCTACGAGCAGTACTTC
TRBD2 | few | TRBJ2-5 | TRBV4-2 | CASSQDLSSGGSQETQYF | TGTGCCAGCAGCCAAGATCTTTCTAGCGGGGGGAGTCAAGAGACCCAGTACTTC
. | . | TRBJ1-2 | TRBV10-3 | CAIRAGLNYGYTF | TGTGCCATCAGGGCCGGATTGAACTATGGCTACACCTTC
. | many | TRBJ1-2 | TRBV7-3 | CASSLQLAGGGYTF | TGTGCCAGCAGCTTGCAGCTAGCGGGCGGAGGCTACACCTTC
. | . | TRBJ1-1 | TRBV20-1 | CSATGEDTEAFF | TGCAGTGCTACAGGGGAGGACACTGAAGCTTTCTTT
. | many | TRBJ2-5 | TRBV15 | CATSRDQAPFVQYF | TGTGCCACCAGCAGAGATCAGGCCCCTTTTGTCCAGTACTTC
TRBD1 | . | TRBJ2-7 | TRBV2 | CASSEPGTGTYEQYF | TGTGCCAGCAGCGAGCCCGGGACAGGAACCTACGAGCAGTACTTC
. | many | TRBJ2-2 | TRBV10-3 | CAAMTSLNTGELFF | TGTGCCGCCATGACTAGTTTAAACACCGGGGAGCTGTTTTTT
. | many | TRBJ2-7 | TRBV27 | CASSFQSGYEQYF | TGTGCCAGCAGTTTTCAATCGGGTTACGAGCAGTACTTC
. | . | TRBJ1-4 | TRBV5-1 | CASSSNSERQLFF | TGCGCCAGCAGCTCCAACAGCGAAAGACAGCTGTTTTTT
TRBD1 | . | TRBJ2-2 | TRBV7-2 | CASSRRRTGGGTGELFF | TGTGCCAGCAGCCGTAGAAGAACAGGGGGCGGCACCGGGGAGCTGTTTTTT
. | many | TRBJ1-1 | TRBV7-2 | CASSLGVGTEAFF | TGTGCCAGCAGCTTAGGGGTGGGCACTGAAGCTTTCTTT
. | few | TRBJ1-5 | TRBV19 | CASSRGSPYSNQPQHF | TGTGCCAGTAGTAGAGGGAGCCCTTATAGCAATCAGCCCCAGCATTTT
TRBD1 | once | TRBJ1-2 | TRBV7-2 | CASRPGQGAVYGYTF | TGTGCCAGCAGACCTGGACAGGGGGCAGTCTATGGCTACACCTTC
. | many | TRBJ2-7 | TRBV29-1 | CSVETLYYEQYF | TGCAGCGTGGAGACCCTATACTACGAGCAGTACTTC
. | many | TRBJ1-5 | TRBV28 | CASSLTGARQPQHF | TGTGCCAGCAGTTTAACGGGGGCGAGGCAGCCCCAGCATTTT
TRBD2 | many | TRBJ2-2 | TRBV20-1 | CSATSGTNTGELFF | TGCAGTGCTACTAGCGGGACGAACACCGGGGAGCTGTTTTTT
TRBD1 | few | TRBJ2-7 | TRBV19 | CAWSEGLGQATYEQYF | TGTGCCTGGAGCGAAGGCCTGGGACAGGCGACCTACGAGCAGTACTTC
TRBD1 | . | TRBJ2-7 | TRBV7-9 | CASSFRDRGPEQYF | TGTGCCAGCAGCTTCCGGGACAGGGGGCCCGAGCAGTACTTC
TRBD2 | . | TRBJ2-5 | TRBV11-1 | CAWSVSLAGGYYQETQYF | TGTGCCTGGAGTGTTAGTCTAGCGGGGGGTTACTACCAAGAGACCCAGTACTTC